The table lists the clone carrying this T cell receptor beta chain with a few counts. What it recognizes is unknown. This record comes from a study of response to subunit inactivated influenza vaccine. General observations from the study: T cells newly recruited by each seasonal influenza vaccination are few, the authors suggested.

TCRdb re-called the RT-PCR reads with MiXCR, one entry per CDR3 protein. The sample gives hundreds of thousands of distinct CDR3 sequences, less than 20% of which show up once; 11% is in the top ten. V dropped 4 bases and J dropped 2; count of bases not matched to a gene: 5. This CDR3 region has 16 residues. The germline CDR1 and CDR2 sequences are SGHRS and YFSETQ. The sequences come from PBMCs from blood, collected roughly 5 days after vaccination. The genes are TRBV5-1 and TRBJ2-3; 12 nucleotides line up with TRBD2. The source of this sequence is a man aged 50 to 59 who received an inactivated influenza vaccine. CDR3 loop: CASSPGLAGITDTQYF. The CDR3 DNA follows: TGCGCCAGCAGCCCCGGACTAGCGGGGATCACAGATACGCAGTATTTT. The full variable domain, rest sourced from reference TRBV5-1 and TRBJ2-3, is KAGVTQTPRYLIKTRGQQVTLSCSPISGHRSVSWYQQTPGQGLQFLFEYFSETQRNKGNFPGRFSGRQFSNSRSEMNVSTLELGDSALYLCASSPGLAGITDTQYFGPGTRLTVL.